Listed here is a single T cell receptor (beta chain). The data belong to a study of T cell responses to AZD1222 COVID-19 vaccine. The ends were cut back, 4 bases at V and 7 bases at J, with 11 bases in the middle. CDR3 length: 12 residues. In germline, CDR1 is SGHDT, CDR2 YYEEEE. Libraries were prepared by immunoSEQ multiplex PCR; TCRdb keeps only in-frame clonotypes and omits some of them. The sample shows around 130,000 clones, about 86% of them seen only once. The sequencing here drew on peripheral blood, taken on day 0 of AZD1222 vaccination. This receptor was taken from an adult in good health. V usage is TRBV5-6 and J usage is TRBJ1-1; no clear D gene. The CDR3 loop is CASSIRTYEAFF. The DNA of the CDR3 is TGTGCCAGCAGCATCCGTACCTATGAAGCTTTCTTT.